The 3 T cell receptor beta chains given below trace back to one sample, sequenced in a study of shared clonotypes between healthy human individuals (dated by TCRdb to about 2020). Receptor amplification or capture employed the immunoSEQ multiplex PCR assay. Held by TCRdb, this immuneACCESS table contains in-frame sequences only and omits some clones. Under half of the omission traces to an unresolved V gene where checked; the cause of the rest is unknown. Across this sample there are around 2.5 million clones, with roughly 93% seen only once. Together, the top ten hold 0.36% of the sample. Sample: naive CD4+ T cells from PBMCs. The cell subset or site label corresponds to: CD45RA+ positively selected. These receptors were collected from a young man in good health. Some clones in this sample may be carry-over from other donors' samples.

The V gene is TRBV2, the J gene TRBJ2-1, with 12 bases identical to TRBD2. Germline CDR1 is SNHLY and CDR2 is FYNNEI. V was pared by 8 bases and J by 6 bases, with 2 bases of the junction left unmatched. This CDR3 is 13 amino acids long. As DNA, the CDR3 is TGTGCCAGCGGGACTAGCGGGTTCAATGAGCAGTTCTTC. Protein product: CASGTSGFNEQFF.

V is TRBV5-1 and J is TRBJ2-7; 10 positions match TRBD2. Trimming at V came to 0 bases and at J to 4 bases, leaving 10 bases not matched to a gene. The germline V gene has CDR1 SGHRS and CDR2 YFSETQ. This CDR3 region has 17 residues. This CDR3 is CASSLAPSGRTGYEQYF. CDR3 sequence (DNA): TGCGCCAGCAGCTTGGCCCCTAGCGGGAGAACTGGGTACGAGCAGTACTTC. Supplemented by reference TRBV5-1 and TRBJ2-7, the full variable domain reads KAGVTQTPRYLIKTRGQQVTLSCSPISGHRSVSWYQQTPGQGLQFLFEYFSETQRNKGNFPGRFSGRQFSNSRSEMNVSTLELGDSALYLCASSLAPSGRTGYEQYFGPGTRLTVT.

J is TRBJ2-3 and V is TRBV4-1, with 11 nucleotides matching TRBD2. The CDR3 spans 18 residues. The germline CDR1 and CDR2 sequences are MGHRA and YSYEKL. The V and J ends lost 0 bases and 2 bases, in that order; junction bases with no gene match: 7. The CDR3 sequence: CASSQDTSGRRFTDTQYF. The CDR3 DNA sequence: TGCGCCAGCAGCCAAGATACTAGCGGGAGACGTTTCACAGATACGCAGTATTTT.